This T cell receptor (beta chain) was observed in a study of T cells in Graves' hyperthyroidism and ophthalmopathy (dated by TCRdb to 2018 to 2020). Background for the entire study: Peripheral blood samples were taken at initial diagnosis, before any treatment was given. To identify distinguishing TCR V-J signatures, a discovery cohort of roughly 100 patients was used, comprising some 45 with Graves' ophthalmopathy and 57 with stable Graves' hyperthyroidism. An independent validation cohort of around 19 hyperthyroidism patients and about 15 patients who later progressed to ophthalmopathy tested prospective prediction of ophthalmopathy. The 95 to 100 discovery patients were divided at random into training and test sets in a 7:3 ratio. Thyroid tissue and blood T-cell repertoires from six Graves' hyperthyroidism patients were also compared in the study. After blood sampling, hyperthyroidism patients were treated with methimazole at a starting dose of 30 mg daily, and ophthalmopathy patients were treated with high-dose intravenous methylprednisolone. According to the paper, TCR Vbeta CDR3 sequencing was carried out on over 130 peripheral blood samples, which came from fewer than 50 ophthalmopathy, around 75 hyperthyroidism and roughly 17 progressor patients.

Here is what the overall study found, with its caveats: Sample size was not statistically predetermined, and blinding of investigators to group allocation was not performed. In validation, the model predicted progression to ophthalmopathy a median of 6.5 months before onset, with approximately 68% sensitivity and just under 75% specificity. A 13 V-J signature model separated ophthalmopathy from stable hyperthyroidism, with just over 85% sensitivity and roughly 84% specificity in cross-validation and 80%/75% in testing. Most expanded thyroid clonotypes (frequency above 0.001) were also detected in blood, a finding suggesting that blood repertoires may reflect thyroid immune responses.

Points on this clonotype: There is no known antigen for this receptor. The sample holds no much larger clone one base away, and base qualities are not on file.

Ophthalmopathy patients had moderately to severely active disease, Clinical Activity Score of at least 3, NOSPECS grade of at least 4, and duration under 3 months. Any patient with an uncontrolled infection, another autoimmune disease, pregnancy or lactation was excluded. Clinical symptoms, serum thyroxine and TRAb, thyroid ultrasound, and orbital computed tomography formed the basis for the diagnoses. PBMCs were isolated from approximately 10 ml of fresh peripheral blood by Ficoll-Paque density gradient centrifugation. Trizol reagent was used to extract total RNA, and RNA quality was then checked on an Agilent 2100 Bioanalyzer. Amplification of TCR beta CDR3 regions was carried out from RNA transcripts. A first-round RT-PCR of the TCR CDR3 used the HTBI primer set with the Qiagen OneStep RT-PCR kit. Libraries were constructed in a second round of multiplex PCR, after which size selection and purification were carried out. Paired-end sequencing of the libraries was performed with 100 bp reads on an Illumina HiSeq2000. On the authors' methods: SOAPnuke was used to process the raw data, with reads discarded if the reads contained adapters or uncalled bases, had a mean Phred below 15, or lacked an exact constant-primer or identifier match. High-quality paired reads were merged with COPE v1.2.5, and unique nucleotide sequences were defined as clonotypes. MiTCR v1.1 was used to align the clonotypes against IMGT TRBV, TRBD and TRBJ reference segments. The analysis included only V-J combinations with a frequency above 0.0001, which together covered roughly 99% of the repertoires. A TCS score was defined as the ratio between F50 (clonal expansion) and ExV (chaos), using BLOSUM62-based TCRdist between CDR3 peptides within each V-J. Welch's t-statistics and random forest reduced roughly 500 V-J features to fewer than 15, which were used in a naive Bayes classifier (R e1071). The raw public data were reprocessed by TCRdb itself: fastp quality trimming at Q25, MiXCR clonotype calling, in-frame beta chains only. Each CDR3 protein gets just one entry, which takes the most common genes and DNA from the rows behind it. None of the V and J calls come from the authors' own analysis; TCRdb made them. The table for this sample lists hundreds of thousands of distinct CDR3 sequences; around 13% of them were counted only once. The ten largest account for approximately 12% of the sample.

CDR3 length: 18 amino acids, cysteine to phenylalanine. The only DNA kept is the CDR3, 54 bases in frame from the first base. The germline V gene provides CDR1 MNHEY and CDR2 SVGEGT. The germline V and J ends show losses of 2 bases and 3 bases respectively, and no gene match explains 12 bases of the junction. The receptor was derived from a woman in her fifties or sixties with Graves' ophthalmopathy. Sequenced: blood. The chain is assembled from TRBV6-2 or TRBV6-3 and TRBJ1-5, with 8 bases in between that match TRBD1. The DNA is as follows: TGTGCCAGCAGTTACGGGATCCCGGGACAGGCGTACAATCAGCCCCAGCATTTT. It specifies CASSYGIPGQAYNQPQHF.